This T cell receptor beta chain appears in the sequencing data of a study of cytomegalovirus exposure and HLA in healthy donors. Germline trimming cut 2 bases from V and 5 bases from J; bases unmatched to any gene: 12. CDR1 is MGHDK and CDR2 is SYGVNS in the germline V gene. The CDR3 covers 17 residues. Primers included in the PCR were 60 Vbeta and 13 Jbeta primers. Per the authors' pipeline: Per a later analysis, the number of unique TCR beta chains was some 82 million, of which 10 million to 11 million were shared. The table came from immunoSEQ multiplex PCR; TCRdb's copy has only in-frame clones and leaves some out. Clone size and the V and J calls come from that table; the DNA yielded D and trimming. This sample has roughly 90,000 clones, with 70% to 90% found just once. Concerning this clone: What it binds is unknown.

Notes on the study in general: A previous analysis found most TCR beta V segments productive roughly 90% or roughly 30% of the time.

The chain joins TRBV25-1 to TRBJ2-1, with TRBD2 matching 7 bases. What was sequenced was PBMCs. The source is a young man in good health and CMV-seronegative. CDR3 amino acids: CASSEAPGRGYNNEQFF. The CDR3 bases are TGTGCCAGCAGTGAAGCTCCCGGGCGGGGGTATAACAATGAGCAGTTCTTC.